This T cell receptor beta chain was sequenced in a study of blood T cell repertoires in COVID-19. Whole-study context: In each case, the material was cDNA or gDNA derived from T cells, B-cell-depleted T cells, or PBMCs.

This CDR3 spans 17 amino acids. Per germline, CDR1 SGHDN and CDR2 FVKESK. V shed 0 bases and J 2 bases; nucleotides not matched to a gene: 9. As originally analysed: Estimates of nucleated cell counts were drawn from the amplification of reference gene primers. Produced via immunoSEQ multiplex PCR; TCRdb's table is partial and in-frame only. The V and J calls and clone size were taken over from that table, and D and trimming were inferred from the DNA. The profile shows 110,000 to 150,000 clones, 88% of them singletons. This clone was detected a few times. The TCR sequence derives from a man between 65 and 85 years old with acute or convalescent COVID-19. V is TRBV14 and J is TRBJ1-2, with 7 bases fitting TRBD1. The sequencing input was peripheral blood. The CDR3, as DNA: TGTGCCAGCAGCCAAGATTCTCTTAGACAGGGAAACTATGGCTACACCTTC. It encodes CASSQDSLRQGNYGYTF.